Listed here are 21 T cell receptor beta chains from one sample, sequenced in a study of CD8+CD57+ T cells in acquired aplastic anemia. Patients who underwent sequencing had shown CD8+CD57+ cell expansion by flow cytometry. The TCR beta profiling, which covered VDJ combination and CDR3 sequence, was carried out using genomic DNA as the template. TCRdb ran MiXCR on the reads and lists one entry per CDR3 protein. The sample includes roughly 500,000 distinct CDR3 sequences, about a third of them seen just once. Sequencing was carried out using sorted CD4+, CD8+, or CD8+CD57+ T cells (not recorded which) from PBMCs. These receptors were obtained from a human donor with aplastic anemia.

This clonotype has more than one count but fewer than ten. The chain employs TRBV29-1 and TRBJ1-2; 9 nucleotides agree with TRBD1. In germline, CDR1 is SQVTM, CDR2 ANQGSEA. The CDR3 totals 11 residues. V lost 7 bases to trimming and J lost 8 bases; unmatched junction nucleotides: 5. The CDR3 sequence is CSAGDRDGYTF. CDR3 nucleotides: TGCAGCGCCGGGGACAGGGACGGCTACACCTTC. Filled out from reference TRBV29-1 and TRBJ1-2, the complete variable domain reads SAVISQKPSRDICQRGTSLTIQCQVDSQVTMMFWYRQQPGQSLTLIATANQGSEATYESGFVIDKFPISRPNLTFSTLTVSNMSPEDSSIYLCSAGDRDGYTFGSGTRLTVV.

The chain employs TRBV20-1 and TRBJ2-1, with 10 bases fitting TRBD2. The CDR3 contains 12 residues. V trimming: 7 bases; J trimming: 3 bases; junction bases outside the gene matches: 0. From germline, CDR1 is DFQATT and CDR2 SNEGSKA (reference sequence). In nucleotides, the CDR3 is TGCAGTGGGACTAGCGGCTACAATGAGCAGTTCTTC. It codes for CSGTSGYNEQFF.

About this clonotype: At one of its ends the junction is not consistent with the germline gene, which may arise from a read error. This chain joins TRBV7-8 and TRBJ1-5; 10 bases agree with TRBD1. The CDR3 has 16 amino acids. Per germline, CDR1 SGHVS and CDR2 FQNEAQ. CDR3 in DNA: TGTGCCAGCAGCATAGGGGGACAGGGGATCAATCAGCCCCGGCATTTT. Residues: CASSIGGQGINQPRHF.

This clonotype has a count of ten or more. The rearrangement links TRBV7-9 to TRBJ2-5; 8 positions match TRBD1. The V gene end was trimmed by 5 bases and the J gene end by 5 bases; junction bases not matched to a gene: 4. The CDR3 runs to 13 residues. CDR1 and CDR2 from the germline V gene are SEHNR and FQNEAQ (reference sequence). Here the CDR3 reads CASSTRQGETQYF. CDR3 DNA: TGTGCCAGCAGCACCCGACAGGGGGAGACCCAGTACTTC.

The chain couples TRBV30 to TRBJ2-7; unclear D gene. CDR3 length: 11 amino acids. The V gene's germline CDR1 is GTSNPN and CDR2 SVGIG (reference sequence). V dropped 3 bases and J dropped 7 bases, with 10 bases sitting between them. CDR3 loop: CAWRGIGEQYF. Written as DNA, the CDR3 is TGTGCCTGGAGAGGGATCGGGGAGCAGTACTTC.

This clonotype was seen at least ten times. The chain has TRBV4-3 and TRBJ1-2; no definite D call. The germline V gene has CDR1 LGHNA and CDR2 YSLEER. With 1 base removed from V and 1 base from J, the gap between germline ends came to 10 bases. The CDR3 runs to 15 residues. The CDR3 bases are TGCGCCAGCAGCCAAGCCGGGGAGGTTAACTATGGCTACACCTTC. Its translation is CASSQAGEVNYGYTF.

Comments on this clonotype: A much larger clone differs by one base, so this may be a read error. V gene TRBV2 combines with J gene TRBJ2-1; 7 nucleotides align to TRBD2. Germline CDR1 and CDR2: SNHLY and FYNNEI. This CDR3 spans 14 amino acids. This chain's CDR3 is CASGLLADYNERFF. As DNA, the CDR3 is TGTGCCAGCGGGCTGCTAGCGGATTACAATGAGCGGTTCTTC.

The chain combines TRBV30 with TRBJ1-1; D ambiguous. The CDR3 covers 11 residues. CDR1 is GTSNPN, CDR2 SVGIG, per germline (reference sequence). V gave up 6 bases and J gave up 1 base, with 6 bases separating them. This chain's CDR3 is CACRKNTEAFF. CDR3 nucleotides: TGTGCCTGTAGGAAGAACACTGAAGCTTTCTTT.

J is TRBJ1-5 and V is TRBV4-3, with 7 nucleotides matching TRBD1. This CDR3 contains 14 residues. CDR1 and CDR2 (germline): LGHNA, YSLEER. V trimming: 1 base; J trimming: 6 bases; junction bases outside the gene matches: 3. The chain's CDR3 is CASSQGPGGQPQHF. The DNA of the CDR3 is TGCGCCAGCAGCCAAGGCCCAGGGGGTCAGCCCCAGCATTTT.

This clonotype was detected many times. The V call is TRBV7-2, the J call TRBJ1-5, with D tentatively TRBD1 (5 bases). CDR3 length equals 13 residues. Trimming took 5 bases from V and 5 from J, leaving 10 bases between them. CDR1 is SGHTA, CDR2 FQGNSA, per germline. CDR3 region: CASSTRGDQPQHF. The CDR3 coding sequence is TGTGCCAGCAGCACGAGGGGAGATCAGCCCCAGCATTTT.

This clonotype has a count of ten or more. This rearrangement joins TRBV11-2 to TRBJ1-5, with D unresolved. The CDR3 spans 15 residues. Germline loops: CDR1 SGHAT, CDR2 FQNNGV. Trimming stripped 0 bases from V and 0 bases from J, with 6 bases between. The CDR3: CASSLEGYSNQPQHF. Here the CDR3 DNA reads TGTGCCAGCAGCTTAGAGGGTTATAGCAATCAGCCCCAGCATTTT.

The rearrangement uses TRBV7-2 and TRBJ2-5; D ambiguous. Germline CDR1 reads SGHTA; CDR2 reads FQGNSA. The length of the CDR3 is 13 residues. Trimming left V 5 bases short and J 3 bases short, with 10 bases between. This chain's CDR3 is CASSPGLEETQYF. For the CDR3, the DNA is TGTGCCAGCAGCCCCGGTTTGGAAGAGACCCAGTACTTC.

The rearrangement joins TRBV7-6 to TRBJ2-3; D is perhaps TRBD1 (6 bases). The germline gives CDR1 SGHVS, CDR2 FNYEAQ. V lost 4 bases and J 4 bases, leaving 15 bases between the germline ends. The CDR3 spans 15 residues. The CDR3 region is CASSSVGAGADTQYF. For the CDR3, the DNA is TGTGCCAGCAGCTCCGTGGGGGCCGGAGCAGATACGCAGTATTTT.

This clonotype has a count of ten or more. The chain employs TRBV25-1 and TRBJ2-1; no definite D call. The CDR3 totals 13 residues. The V gene lost 6 bases and the J gene lost 0 bases, with 6 bases spanning the gap. The germline V gene has CDR1 MGHDK and CDR2 SYGVNS. The CDR3 reads CASRLDSYNEQFF. CDR3 DNA sequence: TGTGCCAGCAGGTTGGACTCCTACAATGAGCAGTTCTTC.

This chain joins TRBV10-3 and TRBJ1-1, with D perhaps matching TRBD1 (6 bases). The CDR3 runs to 18 residues. The V gene lost 3 bases and the J gene lost 3 bases, with 23 bases spanning the gap. Germline CDR1 reads ENHRY; CDR2 reads SYGVKD. CDR3: CAISEDPLGQIVDTEAFF. In DNA form, the CDR3 reads TGTGCCATCAGTGAAGACCCGTTAGGACAGATCGTGGACACTGAAGCTTTCTTT.

This sequence joins TRBV4-3 and TRBJ2-2, with 11 bases matching TRBD2. The CDR3 has 17 amino acids. The germline V gene has CDR1 LGHNA and CDR2 YSLEER. V was clipped by 3 bases and J by 4 bases; unmatched bases: 7. CDR3 region: CASSHLAGGPGTGELFF. The CDR3 region has the DNA TGCGCCAGCAGCCATTTAGCGGGGGGGCCAGGCACCGGGGAGCTGTTTTTT.

About this clonotype: The junction does not match germline at one end; this may be a read error. The V gene is TRBV13, the J gene TRBJ1-4; no definite D call. There are 14 residues in the CDR3. Germline CDR1 reads PRHDT; CDR2 reads FYEKMQ (reference sequence). The CDR3 is CASRPGATNEKLLF. CDR3 DNA sequence: TGTGCCAGCAGACCAGGAGCAACTAATGAAAAACTGCTTTTT.

Of note for this clonotype: This clone may be a read error of a much larger clone one base away. The gene calls are TRBV19 and TRBJ2-3; D not resolved. Trimming pared 8 bases from V and 2 bases from J, leaving 8 bases between. In germline, CDR1 is LNHDA, CDR2 SQIVND (reference sequence). This CDR3 is 12 amino acids long. The CDR3 loop is CASGSVTDTQYF. The CDR3 nucleotides read TGTGCCAGTGGCTCAGTCACAGATACGCAGTATTTT. Drawing the rest from reference TRBV19 and TRBJ2-3, the complete variable domain is DGGITQSPKYLFRKEGQNVTLSCEQNLNHDAMYWYRQDPGQGLRLIYYSQIVNDFQKGDIAEGYSVSREKKESFPLTVTSAQKNPTAFYLCASGSVTDTQYFGPGTRLTVL.

This clonotype was found a few times. The chain carries TRBV20-1 and TRBJ2-7; TRBD2 agrees at 8 bases. CDR1 is DFQATT and CDR2 is SNEGSKA in the germline V gene (reference sequence). Trimming took 1 base from V and 0 from J; bases not matched to a gene: 11. This CDR3 is 17 amino acids long. In nucleotides, the CDR3 is TGCAGTGCTAGAGCGGGAGGGGGGGACACGAACTCCTACGAGCAGTACTTC. It encodes CSARAGGGDTNSYEQYF.

About this clonotype: This may come from a read error, since a much larger clone is one base off. This chain uses TRBV2 with TRBJ1-6, with 7 bases that match TRBD1. The V gene's germline CDR1 is SNHLY and CDR2 FYNNEI. The length of the CDR3 is 14 residues. The CDR3 loop reads CTSSPTGDNSPLHF. In DNA form, the CDR3 reads TGTACCAGCAGCCCTACAGGGGATAATTCACCCCTCCACTTT.

This clonotype came up many times. The chain links TRBV19 to TRBJ1-2; perhaps TRBD1 as D (5 bases). The CDR3 is made up of 14 amino acids. CDR1 LNHDA and CDR2 SQIVND come from the germline V gene (reference sequence). V dropped 6 bases and J dropped 4 bases, with 15 bases sitting between them. The chain's CDR3 is CASSKETESYGYTF. The CDR3 nucleotides are TGTGCCAGTAGCAAAGAGACAGAAAGCTATGGCTACACCTTC.